The 19 T cell receptor beta chains presented below share a single source sample, sequenced in a study of blood T cell repertoires in COVID-19. The data were produced by immunoSEQ multiplex PCR, yet TCRdb's version contains in-frame clones alone and is incomplete. The sample shows approximately 68,000 clones, 85% of them seen only once. The sequenced material came from peripheral blood. All receptors derive from a woman aged 80 or over with active or convalescent COVID-19.

The chain uses TRBV19 and TRBJ2-7, with 7 bases fitting TRBD1. The CDR3 spans 13 residues. The ends lost 4 bases at V and 3 bases at J; junction bases unmatched: 3. CDR1 LNHDA and CDR2 SQIVND come from the germline V gene (reference sequence). CDR3 DNA sequence: TGTGCCAGTAGTACGGGACAGAGCTACGAGCAGTACTTC. This gives the protein CASSTGQSYEQYF.

This chain connects TRBV5-6 to TRBJ2-7, with TRBD2 matching over 8 bases. The CDR3 contains 15 residues. Per the germline V gene, CDR1 is SGHDT and CDR2 is YYEEEE. V was pared by 0 bases and J by 6 bases, with 8 bases of the junction left unmatched. The CDR3: CASSLGAGGLFEQYF. CDR3 coding DNA: TGTGCCAGCAGCTTGGGGGCGGGGGGCCTCTTCGAGCAGTACTTC. Using reference TRBV5-6 and TRBJ2-7 for the parts outside the CDR3, the full variable domain is DAGVTQSPTHLIKTRGQQVTLRCSPKSGHDTVSWYQQALGQGPQFIFQYYEEEERQRGNFPDRFSGHQFPNYSSELNVNALLLGDSALYLCASSLGAGGLFEQYFGPGTRLTVT.

V usage is TRBV27 and J usage is TRBJ1-2; D unclear. Trimming removed 2 bases from V and 4 bases from J, with 14 bases in between. CDR3 length: 15 residues. CDR1 MNHEY and CDR2 SMNVEV come from the germline V gene (reference sequence). CDR3 sequence reads: CASSLSPGFSYGYTF. CDR3 in DNA: TGTGCCAGCAGTTTAAGCCCAGGCTTCTCCTATGGCTACACCTTC.

This sequence joins TRBV2 and TRBJ2-7, with a possible D match to TRBD1 (5 bases). Germline CDR1 is SNHLY and CDR2 is FYNNEI. V gave up 8 bases and J gave up 2 bases, with 13 bases separating them. CDR3 length: 13 residues. The CDR3 nucleotides are TGTGCCAGCTTGCCGGACATAGCCTACGAGCAGTACTTC. Translation: CASLPDIAYEQYF.

This rearrangement joins TRBV4-1 to TRBJ2-7, with TRBD2 matching over 11 bases. After removal of 2 bases from V and 5 bases from J, the junction contained 5 bases not matched to a gene. CDR1 is MGHRA, CDR2 YSYEKL, per germline. CDR3 size: 15 residues. CDR3 protein: CASSQYSGGAHEQYF. Here the CDR3 DNA reads TGCGCCAGCAGCCAATATAGCGGGGGGGCCCACGAGCAGTACTTC.

The chain recombines TRBV11-2 with TRBJ2-3, with 14 positions matching TRBD2. V trimming: 1 base; J trimming: 3 bases; junction bases outside the gene matches: 0. Germline V gene sequence: CDR1 SGHAT, CDR2 FQNNGV. CDR3 size: 16 residues. CDR3 DNA: TGTGCCAGCAGCTTAGGACTAGCGGGGGGGACAGATACGCAGTATTTT. Its translation is CASSLGLAGGTDTQYF.

The rearrangement joins TRBV19 to TRBJ2-5; 8 nucleotides match TRBD2. Germline CDR1 LNHDA, CDR2 SQIVND (reference sequence). V dropped 3 bases and J dropped 4; count of bases not matched to a gene: 7. This CDR3 is built from 15 residues. The CDR3 reads CASSIGGGQGETQYF. As DNA, the CDR3 is TGTGCCAGTAGTATTGGCGGGGGGCAAGGAGAGACCCAGTACTTC.

J is TRBJ1-2 and V is TRBV7-2, with 7 bases that match TRBD1. There are 15 residues in the CDR3. Germline V gene data show CDR1 as SGHTA and CDR2 as FQGNSA. V lost 0 bases and J lost 8; bases outside the gene matches: 9. CDR3 in DNA: TGTGCCAGCAGCTTAGCCCCTGACAGGGCCTTAGGCTACACCTTC. It encodes CASSLAPDRALGYTF.

The rearrangement uses TRBV9 and TRBJ1-1; D call uncertain. Trimming removed 5 bases at V and 1 base at J, with 12 bases between. Germline lookup yields CDR1 SGDLS and CDR2 YYNGEE. The CDR3 contains 14 residues. Written as DNA, the CDR3 is TGTGCCAGCAGTCCCACCGGAGGGAACACTGAAGCTTTCTTT. It codes for CASSPTGGNTEAFF.

The V gene is TRBV11-1, the J gene TRBJ1-1; D perhaps matches TRBD1 (6 bases). This CDR3 region has 14 residues. Trimming took off 5 bases at V and 0 bases at J, with 10 bases between the two ends. CDR1 is SGHAT, CDR2 FQDESV, per germline (reference sequence). The CDR3 coding sequence is TGTGCCAGCAGCAAAAACAGGGTGAACACTGAAGCTTTCTTT. Translating it yields CASSKNRVNTEAFF.

This chain links TRBV25-1 with TRBJ2-5, with 7 bases aligning to TRBD1. Trimming took 4 bases from V and 3 from J; bases not matched to a gene: 5. The CDR3 is 14 amino acids. Germline CDR1 reads MGHDK; CDR2 reads SYGVNS. CDR3 loop: CASSVDRVEETQYF. CDR3 DNA sequence: TGTGCCAGCAGTGTAGACAGGGTGGAAGAGACCCAGTACTTC.

This chain connects TRBV18 to TRBJ1-3; 8 positions match TRBD1. V was pared by 3 bases and J by 4 bases, with 8 bases of the junction left unmatched. This CDR3 contains 16 residues. Per germline, CDR1 KGHSH and CDR2 LQKENI. The DNA for the CDR3 is TGTGCCAGCTCACCGTATGGACAGGGTGCAGGAAACACCATATATTTT. It specifies CASSPYGQGAGNTIYF.

This clone showed up just a few times. V and J are TRBV5-6 and TRBJ1-5; D perhaps matches TRBD1 (5 bases). Per the germline V gene, CDR1 is SGHDT and CDR2 is YYEEEE. V was cut by 8 bases and J by 0 bases, with 21 bases left in between. The CDR3 loop spans 17 amino acids. The CDR3 loop reads CASSDWGRGYSNQPQHF. For the CDR3, the DNA is TGTGCCAGTAGCGACTGGGGTCGGGGGTATAGCAATCAGCCCCAGCATTTT. The complete variable domain, with remaining parts taken from reference TRBV5-6 and TRBJ1-5, reads DAGVTQSPTHLIKTRGQQVTLRCSPKSGHDTVSWYQQALGQGPQFIFQYYEEEERQRGNFPDRFSGHQFPNYSSELNVNALLLGDSALYLCASSDWGRGYSNQPQHFGDGTRLSIL.

Of note for this clone: An end of the junction differs from the germline gene, which may be a read error. V usage is TRBV7-7 and J usage is TRBJ2-5; tentatively, D is TRBD1 (6 bases). Germline V lookup: CDR1 SSHAT, CDR2 FNYEAQ (reference sequence). This CDR3 region has 14 residues. The CDR3: CASSLGGDAETQYF. For the CDR3, the DNA is TGTGCTAGCAGCTTAGGGGGAGACGCAGAGACCCAGTACTTC.

The rearrangement uses TRBV3-1 (or the pseudogene TRBV3-2) and TRBJ2-7; tentative D call: TRBD1 (5 bases). The CDR3 runs 15 residues. V lost 0 bases and J lost 2, with 11 bases in between. Germline V gene lookup returns CDR1 LGHDT and CDR2 YNNKEL (reference sequence). DNA of the CDR3: TGTGCCAGCAGCCAAGAATCAGGACACCCCTACGAGCAGTACTTC. Its translation is CASSQESGHPYEQYF.

The chain joins TRBV28 to TRBJ2-6; possibly TRBD1 for D (6 bases). V was trimmed by 11 bases and J by 2 bases, leaving 16 bases between them. The CDR3 length is 15 residues. CDR1 and CDR2 from the germline V gene are MDHEN and SYDVKM. Here the CDR3 reads CASHTGNPGANVLTF. Written as DNA, the CDR3 is TGTGCCTCTCACACAGGGAACCCTGGGGCCAACGTCCTGACTTTC.

V gene TRBV7-2 combines with J gene TRBJ2-1, with 9 bases fitting TRBD1. Germline assignment: CDR1 SGHTA and CDR2 FQGNSA. The CDR3 is 15 residues long. The junction had 3 bases not matched to a gene; V was cut back by 3 bases and J by 3 bases. CDR3 bases: TGTGCCAGCAGCTTGACAGGGGGGAGCTACAATGAGCAGTTCTTC. Encoded protein: CASSLTGGSYNEQFF. Supplemented by reference TRBV7-2 and TRBJ2-1, the full variable domain reads GAGVSQSPSNKVTEKGKDVELRCDPISGHTALYWYRQSLGQGLEFLIYFQGNSAPDKSGLPSDRFSAERTGGSVSTLTIQRTQQEDSAVYLCASSLTGGSYNEQFFGPGTRLTVL.

This clone has a handful of counts. This CDR3 reads CASSEEGTDGYTF. The CDR3, as DNA: TGTGCCAGCTCGGAGGAGGGGACCGATGGCTACACCTTC. The chain couples TRBV12-3 or TRBV12-4 to TRBJ1-2, with a possible D match to TRBD1 (5 bases). This CDR3 region has 13 residues. V was pared by 8 bases and J by 6 bases, with 16 bases between.

Ten or more counts support this clone. The chain links TRBV6-4 to TRBJ2-3, with TRBD1 matching 9 bases. CDR1 and CDR2 from the germline V gene are MRHNA and SNTAGT. The J segment lost 6 bases and the V segment lost 4 bases, leaving 11 bases of the junction unmatched. The CDR3 has 16 amino acids. In DNA form, the CDR3 reads TGTGCCAGCAGTGGTGGGCCGGGACAGGGTCATGATACGCAGTATTTT. This gives the protein CASSGGPGQGHDTQYF.